The 16 T cell receptor beta chains in this list originate from one sample, sequenced in a study of blood T cells in healthy people across ages. Sample-barcoded 5' priming and a J-beta primer mix drove a second PCR of about 6 to 12 cycles. TCRdb re-called the 5' RACE reads with MiXCR, one entry per CDR3 protein. The sample has approximately 730,000 distinct CDR3 sequences, roughly 44% seen once. What was sequenced was blood. These TCRs come from a woman aged 55-75 years in good health.

CDR3 region: CSVPDNDGNTGELFF. The CDR3 DNA follows: TGCAGCGTACCCGACAATGACGGAAACACCGGGGAGCTGTTTTTT. The rearrangement joins TRBV29-1 to TRBJ2-2, with D unclear. This CDR3 has 15 amino acids. Trimming left V 6 bases short and J 2 bases short, with 16 bases between. The germline V gene has CDR1 SQVTM and CDR2 ANQGSEA.

This clonotype was picked up a small number of times. This chain connects TRBV4-3 to TRBJ2-1; D not certain. The J call may be incorrect, as the DNA end agrees better with TRBJ2-7. The CDR3 covers 14 residues. Germline-derived CDR1 and CDR2 are LGHNA and YSLEER. Here the CDR3 DNA reads TGCGCCAGCAGCCAAGCGGGCTCCTACAATGAGCAGTACTTC. Translation gives CASSQAGSYNEQYF.

The chain recombines TRBV5-1 with TRBJ2-1, with 12 bases matching TRBD2. This CDR3 is 16 amino acids long. Germline CDR1 and CDR2: SGHRS and YFSETQ. Unmatched junction bases numbered 9, after V lost 4 bases and J lost 7 bases. CDR3 region: CASSPPGLAGRNEQFF. CDR3 DNA sequence: TGCGCCAGCAGCCCGCCGGGACTAGCGGGCCGTAATGAGCAGTTCTTC.

This clonotype turned up a few times. This sequence joins TRBV7-9 and TRBJ1-2; D possibly corresponds to TRBD1 (5 bases). Germline CDR1 reads SEHNR; CDR2 reads FQNEAQ (reference sequence). V lost 3 bases to trimming and J lost 3 bases, with 14 bases between them. The length of the CDR3 is 15 residues. CDR3 in DNA: TGTGCCAGCAGCTTTTTGGGAACGACAGACTATGGCTACACCTTC. Its translation: CASSFLGTTDYGYTF.

The chain recombines TRBV20-1 with TRBJ2-7; possibly TRBD2 for D (7 bases). The CDR3 spans 13 residues. Germline V gene data show CDR1 as DFQATT and CDR2 as SNEGSKA (reference sequence). The V end lost 6 bases, the J end lost 0 bases, and 12 bases lay between the germline ends. CDR3 region: CSAGGGASYEQYF. Here the CDR3 DNA reads TGCAGTGCAGGAGGGGGGGCCTCCTACGAGCAGTACTTC.

The sample holds a few counts of this clonotype. The genes are TRBV6-1 and TRBJ1-4; TRBD1 might be the D (5 bases). This CDR3 has 15 amino acids. Germline CDR1 MNHNS, CDR2 SASEGT. Trimming took 2 bases from V and 7 from J, leaving 14 bases between them. CDR3 sequence reads: CASSERGTPTEKLFF. In nucleotides, the CDR3 is TGTGCCAGCAGTGAACGGGGGACCCCGACTGAAAAACTGTTTTTT.

V and J are TRBV27 and TRBJ2-7, with D tentatively TRBD1 (5 bases). V lost 3 bases and J 7 bases, leaving 16 bases between the germline ends. Germline V gene sequence: CDR1 MNHEY, CDR2 SMNVEV (reference sequence). The CDR3 runs to 14 residues. Written as DNA, the CDR3 is TGTGCCAGCAGTTTCTCAGGGTCCTCCAATGAGCAGTACTTC. It is translated as CASSFSGSSNEQYF.

The chain combines TRBV28 with TRBJ2-7; D call uncertain. The J call may not be correct, given that the DNA end is closer to TRBJ2-5. The CDR3 spans 15 residues. Germline V gene data show CDR1 as MDHEN and CDR2 as SYDVKM. The CDR3 nucleotides are TGTGCCAGCAGTTTGCAAGGACGGAAGGGAAGGACCCAGTACTTC. This gives the protein CASSLQGRKGRTQYF.

Only one count was recorded for this clonotype. The CDR3 DNA follows: TGTGCCAGCAGCTCCCCCTATGGCGGCCAAGAGACCCAGTACTTC. Encoded protein: CASSSPYGGQETQYF. V is TRBV7-2 and J is TRBJ2-5; no clear D gene. This CDR3 region has 15 residues. Germline V gene data show CDR1 as SGHTA and CDR2 as FQGNSA. Trimming cost V 4 bases and J 1 base, with 13 bases left between them.

This clonotype came up a few times. The gene calls are TRBV7-9 and TRBJ2-2; TRBD2 might be the D (6 bases). CDR3 length: 13 amino acids. The germline gives CDR1 SEHNR, CDR2 FQNEAQ (reference sequence). The DNA for the CDR3 is TGTATGGCGGCGGGAACGAACACCGGGGAGCTGTTTTTT. Its translation: CMAAGTNTGELFF.

The table lists this clonotype with many counts. This chain joins TRBV6-6 and TRBJ2-5; D might be TRBD1 (6 bases). Germline-derived CDR1 and CDR2 are MNHNY and SVGAGI (reference sequence). The ends were cut back, 2 bases at V and 5 bases at J, with 12 bases in the middle. The CDR3 is made up of 14 amino acids. The chain's CDR3 is CASSYMWGRETQYF. In DNA form, the CDR3 reads TGTGCCAGCAGTTACATGTGGGGGCGTGAGACCCAGTACTTC.

J is TRBJ2-1 and V is TRBV5-1; no clear D gene. The CDR3 totals 17 residues. Germline CDR1 and CDR2: SGHRS and YFSETQ. V lost 0 bases to trimming and J lost 7 bases, with 20 bases between them. The CDR3 is CASSLGPLSGLMNEQFF. The CDR3 DNA reads as TGCGCCAGCAGCTTGGGCCCTTTGTCCGGGTTGATGAATGAGCAGTTCTTC.

The chain links TRBV6-6 to TRBJ2-7; TRBD2 agrees at 7 bases. Near its end, the DNA agrees better with TRBJ2-5, so the J call may be wrong. This CDR3 has 16 residues. CDR1 is MNHNY and CDR2 is SVGAGI in the germline V gene (reference sequence). The CDR3 is CASSYLLLGGPETQYF. CDR3 nucleotide sequence: TGTGCCAGCAGTTACCTCCTCCTGGGAGGGCCTGAGACCCAGTACTTC.

This rearrangement joins TRBV20-1 to TRBJ1-4; D is possibly TRBD1 (6 bases). The V and J ends lost 3 bases and 6 bases respectively, with 17 bases between them. CDR3 length: 15 residues. CDR1 and CDR2 from the germline V gene are DFQATT and SNEGSKA (reference sequence). The CDR3 here is CSASITGFGDEKLFF. The CDR3 DNA reads as TGCAGTGCTAGCATAACAGGGTTCGGGGATGAAAAACTGTTTTTT.

The V and J genes are TRBV6-2 or TRBV6-3 and TRBJ2-1, with 10 nucleotides matching TRBD1. The CDR3 spans 14 residues. Germline CDR1 reads MNHEY; CDR2 reads SVGEGT. V dropped 6 bases and J dropped 8; count of bases not matched to a gene: 7. CDR3 sequence (DNA): TGTGCCAGCAGGCTCGGGGGGACAGGGGATGAGCAGTTCTTC. Its translation: CASRLGGTGDEQFF.

This chain connects TRBV5-1 to TRBJ1-1; D may be TRBD1 (5 bases). V shed 0 bases and J shed 5 bases, with 14 bases lying between them. This CDR3 region has 15 residues. Per germline, CDR1 SGHRS and CDR2 YFSETQ. The CDR3 nucleotides are TGCGCCAGCAGCTTGGGGGTAGTTGGGGCGACTGAAGCTTTCTTT. Amino acid sequence: CASSLGVVGATEAFF. The variable domain in full, with the rest retrieved from reference TRBV5-1 and TRBJ1-1, is KAGVTQTPRYLIKTRGQQVTLSCSPISGHRSVSWYQQTPGQGLQFLFEYFSETQRNKGNFPGRFSGRQFSNSRSEMNVSTLELGDSALYLCASSLGVVGATEAFFGQGTRLTVV.